This T cell receptor (beta chain) was observed in a study of naive and memory T cell subsets. Germline V gene sequence: CDR1 MNHEY, CDR2 SVGAGI. This CDR3 region has 14 residues. V lost 0 bases to trimming and J lost 6 bases, with 12 bases between them. Two oligonucleotides, mixed equimolar, formed the beta constant-region primer covering TRBC1 and TRBC2. The ligated cDNA underwent four PCR rounds using SP2 and nested alpha and beta constant-region primers. MiXCR, applied by TCRdb to the UMI-ligation and nested PCR reads, yields one record per CDR3 protein. The sample has over 65,000 distinct CDR3 sequences; about 10% are singletons. This clonotype occurred many times.

The receptor was isolated from a human donor in good health. The chain carries TRBV6-5 and TRBJ2-7; weak D call: TRBD2 (5 bases). Sequenced material: naive CD8+ T cells from blood. The CDR3 region has the DNA TGTGCCAGCAGTTACTCTTCCGGGGATGGCGAGCAGTACTTC. It codes for CASSYSSGDGEQYF.